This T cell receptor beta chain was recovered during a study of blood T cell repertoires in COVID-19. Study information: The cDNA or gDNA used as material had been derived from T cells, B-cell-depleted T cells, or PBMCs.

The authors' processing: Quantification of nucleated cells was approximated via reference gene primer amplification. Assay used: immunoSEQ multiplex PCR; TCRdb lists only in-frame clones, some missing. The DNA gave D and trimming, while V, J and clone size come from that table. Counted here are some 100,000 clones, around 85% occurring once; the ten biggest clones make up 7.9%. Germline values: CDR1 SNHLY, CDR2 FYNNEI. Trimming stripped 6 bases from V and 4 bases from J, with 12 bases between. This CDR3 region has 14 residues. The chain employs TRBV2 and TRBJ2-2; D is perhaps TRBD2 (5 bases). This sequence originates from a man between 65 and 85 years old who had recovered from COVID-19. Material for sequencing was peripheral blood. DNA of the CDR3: TGTGCCAGCAGGGGTCCGGGAACCACCGGGGAGCTGTTTTTT. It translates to CASRGPGTTGELFF.